The clone carrying this T cell receptor (beta chain) was seen ten or more times. The germline CDR1 and CDR2 sequences are SGHRS and YFSETQ. Unmatched junction bases numbered 9, after V lost 4 bases and J lost 0 bases. The CDR3 covers 17 residues. These data come from a study of identical twins. The cDNA had a unique molecular identifier and a template-switch universal primer site. TCRdb passed the 5' RACE reads through MiXCR, listing each CDR3 protein once. There are hundreds of thousands of distinct CDR3 sequences in the sample; 8% to 9.5% occur only once, and 6% to 8.5% lies in the top ten. These same data were also listed under a study on yellow fever vaccine responses in identical twins.

The clonotype originates from a woman in her late teens or twenties in good health. The chain has TRBV5-1 and TRBJ1-1, with 10 bases lining up with TRBD1. The sequenced sample was CD8+ T cells sorted from blood. CDR3 protein: CASSPLETGGMNTEAFF. DNA of the CDR3: TGCGCCAGCAGCCCACTCGAGACAGGGGGCATGAACACTGAAGCTTTCTTT. Together with reference TRBV5-1 and TRBJ1-1, the CDR3 gives the full variable domain: KAGVTQTPRYLIKTRGQQVTLSCSPISGHRSVSWYQQTPGQGLQFLFEYFSETQRNKGNFPGRFSGRQFSNSRSEMNVSTLELGDSALYLCASSPLETGGMNTEAFFGQGTRLTVV.